What follows are 11 T cell receptor beta chains derived from one specimen sequenced in a study of cytomegalovirus exposure and HLA in healthy donors. The PCR used 60 Vbeta and 13 Jbeta primers. TCRdb keeps only in-frame clones here, not all; method: immunoSEQ multiplex PCR. The table includes 120,000 or so clones, over 70% detected once. The sequenced sample was PBMCs. These receptors came from a female donor in good health and CMV-seropositive.

The rearrangement joins TRBV29-1 to TRBJ2-7; 10 positions match TRBD1. Unmatched junction bases numbered 13, after V lost 5 bases and J lost 6 bases. Germline CDR1 is SQVTM and CDR2 is ANQGSEA. The CDR3 sequence is 15 residues long. The CDR3 region is CSVLRPGTGAGEQYF. The CDR3 region has the DNA TGCAGCGTTCTAAGACCCGGGACAGGGGCGGGCGAGCAGTACTTC.

In DNA form, the CDR3 reads TGTGCCAGCAGCTTTAGCGGGGGGGTAGATGAGCAGTTCTTC. Its translation is CASSFSGGVDEQFF. The chain combines TRBV5-4 with TRBJ2-1; 11 nucleotides align to TRBD2. The length of the CDR3 is 14 residues. Looked up from germline, CDR1 is SGHNT and CDR2 is YYREEE (reference sequence). J lost 8 bases, V lost 2 bases, and 3 bases had no gene match.

The chain couples TRBV7-2 to TRBJ2-7; tentative D call: TRBD2 (6 bases). V was shortened by 5 bases and J by 2 bases, with 13 bases between the two germline ends. The CDR3 has 14 amino acids. Looked up from germline, CDR1 is SGHTA and CDR2 is FQGNSA. CDR3 in DNA: TGTGCCAGCAGCCGCACGGCGGGGCCCTACGAGCAGTACTTC. This gives the protein CASSRTAGPYEQYF.

This chain connects TRBV5-1 to TRBJ2-6; 9 bases are shared with TRBD1. CDR3 length equals 16 residues. The germline CDR1 and CDR2 sequences are SGHRS and YFSETQ. V lost 3 bases and J lost 0; bases outside the gene matches: 1. This CDR3 is CASSWGQGSGANVLTF. DNA for the CDR3: TGCGCCAGCAGCTGGGGACAGGGCTCTGGGGCCAACGTCCTGACTTTC.

The genes are TRBV15 and TRBJ1-3; TRBD1 matches at 7 bases. The CDR3 covers 13 residues. Germline trimming cut 8 bases from V and 0 bases from J; bases unmatched to any gene: 1. The germline CDR1 and CDR2 sequences are LNHNV and YYDKDF (reference sequence). The CDR3 reads CATGQDSGNTIYF. The CDR3 nucleotides are TGTGCCACCGGACAGGACTCTGGAAACACCATATATTTT. Full variable domain (rest looked up from reference TRBV15 and TRBJ1-3): DAMVIQNPRYQVTQFGKPVTLSCSQTLNHNVMYWYQQKSSQAPKLLFHYYDKDFNNEADTPDNFQSRRPNTSFCFLDIRSPGLGDTAMYLCATGQDSGNTIYFGEGSWLTVV.

The V and J genes are TRBV5-1 and TRBJ1-4, with a weak D call TRBD1 (5 bases). Germline CDR1 is SGHRS and CDR2 is YFSETQ. The CDR3 sequence is 15 residues long. V was clipped by 0 bases and J by 7 bases, with 13 bases between them. CDR3 residues: CASSLGQPMTEKLFF. The CDR3 region has the DNA TGCGCCAGCAGCTTGGGACAGCCCATGACTGAAAAACTGTTTTTT. Full variable domain (outside the CDR3, taken from reference TRBV5-1 and TRBJ1-4): KAGVTQTPRYLIKTRGQQVTLSCSPISGHRSVSWYQQTPGQGLQFLFEYFSETQRNKGNFPGRFSGRQFSNSRSEMNVSTLELGDSALYLCASSLGQPMTEKLFFGSGTQLSVL.

In its sample, this clone was seen a few times. The rearrangement uses TRBV7-6 and TRBJ1-6, with TRBD1 matching over 10 bases. The trim removed 5 bases at V and 7 bases at J, leaving 5 bases unmatched. CDR1 and CDR2 from the germline V gene are SGHVS and FNYEAQ. CDR3 size: 15 residues. The CDR3 nucleotides are TGTGCCAGCAGCCCTGGACAGGGGGGAAATTCACCCCTCCACTTT. Translation gives CASSPGQGGNSPLHF.

The chain carries TRBV19 and TRBJ1-5; 11 bases line up with TRBD1. Looked up from germline, CDR1 is LNHDA and CDR2 is SQIVND (reference sequence). Germline trimming cut 3 bases from V and 3 bases from J; bases unmatched to any gene: 1. The CDR3 loop spans 15 amino acids. This chain's CDR3 is CASSMGQGVNQPQHF. Here the CDR3 DNA reads TGTGCCAGTAGTATGGGACAGGGGGTCAATCAGCCCCAGCATTTT.

J is TRBJ2-1 and V is TRBV5-1; 9 positions agree with TRBD1. The CDR3 is made up of 13 amino acids. Germline-derived CDR1 and CDR2 are SGHRS and YFSETQ. J was trimmed by 6 bases and V by 7 bases; bases with no gene match: 5. The CDR3 is CASGQGIPNEQFF. CDR3 sequence (DNA): TGCGCCAGCGGACAGGGGATCCCCAATGAGCAGTTCTTC.

This chain links TRBV30 with TRBJ1-2; possibly TRBD1 for D (5 bases). The germline V and J ends were trimmed by 5 bases and 2 bases, with 18 bases remaining between them. Germline V gene lookup returns CDR1 GTSNPN and CDR2 SVGIG (reference sequence). The CDR3 length is 15 residues. CDR3 amino acids: CAWARRGESNYGYTF. In nucleotides, the CDR3 is TGTGCCTGGGCTCGCCGGGGGGAGTCAAACTATGGCTACACCTTC. Variable domain in full (rest from reference TRBV30 and TRBJ1-2): SQTIHQWPATLVQPVGSPLSLECTVEGTSNPNLYWYRQAAGRGLQLLFYSVGIGQISSEVPQNLSASRPQDRQFILSSKKLLLSDSGFYLCAWARRGESNYGYTFGSGTRLTVV.

This chain links TRBV5-1 with TRBJ1-2, with TRBD1 matching 7 bases. The V gene end was trimmed by 4 bases and the J gene end by 0 bases; junction bases not matched to a gene: 6. This CDR3 is 15 amino acids long. In germline, CDR1 is SGHRS, CDR2 YFSETQ. CDR3 sequence (DNA): TGCGCCAGCAGCCTTTGGACAGGAGCTAACTATGGCTACACCTTC. Its translation is CASSLWTGANYGYTF. Looking up the rest from reference TRBV5-1 and TRBJ1-2 gives the full variable domain: KAGVTQTPRYLIKTRGQQVTLSCSPISGHRSVSWYQQTPGQGLQFLFEYFSETQRNKGNFPGRFSGRQFSNSRSEMNVSTLELGDSALYLCASSLWTGANYGYTFGSGTRLTVV.